Following are 29 T cell receptor beta chains from one sample sequenced in a study of identical twins. TCRdb recomputed calls from the 5' RACE reads with MiXCR, one row per CDR3 protein. Found here are roughly 540,000 distinct CDR3 sequences, less than 25% of them singletons; the top ten hold around 1%. These data are also associated with another study on T cells expressing NK-cell markers.

Sequenced sample: CD4+ T cells sorted from blood. All receptors come from a woman aged 18-29 years in good health.

The genes are TRBV7-8 and TRBJ2-1; D uncertain. In germline, CDR1 is SGHVS, CDR2 FQNEAQ. The CDR3 totals 12 residues. Trimming cost V 5 bases and J 4 bases, with 6 bases left between them. DNA for the CDR3: TGTGCCAGCAGCAACGATTACAATGAGCAGTTCTTC. Amino acids: CASSNDYNEQFF.

This clonotype has more than one count but fewer than ten. The rearrangement joins TRBV6-5 to TRBJ2-7; 8 bases are a match to TRBD1. The CDR3 totals 11 residues. Germline CDR1 is MNHEY and CDR2 is SVGAGI. Unmatched junction bases numbered 0, after V lost 6 bases and J lost 5 bases. CDR3 amino acids: CASRTGDEQYF. CDR3 coding DNA: TGTGCCAGCAGGACAGGGGACGAGCAGTACTTC.

The CDR3 protein is CASGPGRGSTDTQYF. The CDR3 nucleotides are TGTGCTAGTGGTCCCGGCAGGGGAAGCACAGATACGCAGTATTTT. V gene TRBV12-5 combines with J gene TRBJ2-3; possible D gene TRBD1, 6 bases. CDR1 and CDR2 from the germline V gene are LGHNT and FRNRAP. V was trimmed by 5 bases and J by 0 bases, leaving 12 bases between them. The CDR3 has 15 residues.

Only a few counts were recorded for this clonotype. The chain is built from TRBV12-3 or TRBV12-4 and TRBJ1-2; D gene unclear. CDR3 length equals 16 residues. V lost 6 bases, J lost 8 bases, and 25 bases lay in between. The CDR3, as DNA: TGTGCCAGCAGCTCCACACCGGGCCAACTTTTGGGGGGCTACACCTTC. This codes for CASSSTPGQLLGGYTF.

This clonotype occurred a few times. The chain couples TRBV20-1 to TRBJ1-2; D possibly corresponds to TRBD1 (6 bases). V shed 3 bases and J shed 1 base, with 12 bases lying between them. CDR3 length: 14 residues. Per germline, CDR1 DFQATT and CDR2 SNEGSKA (reference sequence). The CDR3 bases are TGCAGTGCTAGCCCAACAGGGATTAACTATGGCTACACCTTC. This sequence encodes CSASPTGINYGYTF.

This clonotype was picked up a small number of times. The chain is built from TRBV29-1 and TRBJ1-1; D call uncertain. The CDR3 is made up of 12 amino acids. Germline loops: CDR1 SQVTM, CDR2 ANQGSEA. Trimming left V 5 bases short and J 2 bases short, with 9 bases between. CDR3 bases: TGCAGCGTTTATAACGCAAACACTGAAGCTTTCTTT. Translating gives CSVYNANTEAFF.

This clonotype showed up many times. The chain uses TRBV12-3 or TRBV12-4 and TRBJ1-2; D unresolved. V lost 3 bases, J lost 4 bases, and 6 bases lay in between. This CDR3 region has 12 residues. This CDR3 reads CASSFRAYGYTF. As DNA, the CDR3 is TGTGCCAGCAGTTTTCGAGCCTATGGCTACACCTTC.

The rearrangement uses TRBV28 and TRBJ2-7; no definite D call. The CDR3 totals 15 residues. Per germline, CDR1 MDHEN and CDR2 SYDVKM. The germline V and J ends were trimmed by 1 base and 4 bases, with 14 bases remaining between them. The CDR3 is CASSLSGTQSYEQYF. The CDR3 nucleotides are TGTGCCAGCAGTTTATCTGGAACACAGAGTTACGAGCAGTACTTC.

Comments on this clonotype: A much larger clone lies a single base off, so this may be a read error. The V gene is TRBV29-1, the J gene TRBJ2-5; D is perhaps TRBD1 (6 bases). The CDR3 runs 13 residues. CDR1 is SQVTM, CDR2 ANQGSEA, per germline. The CDR3 DNA is TGCAGAGCAGACAGGCTCGGCGTAGAGACCCAGTACTTC. Translation: CRADRLGVETQYF.

The V call is TRBV7-2, the J call TRBJ2-2; D gene uncertain. The CDR3 runs 13 residues. V shed 3 bases and J shed 4 bases, with 6 bases lying between them. From germline, CDR1 is SGHTA and CDR2 FQGNSA. This chain's CDR3 is CASSFDPTGELFF. CDR3 sequence (DNA): TGTGCCAGCAGCTTCGACCCCACCGGGGAGCTGTTTTTT.

The sample holds a few counts of this clonotype. This chain uses TRBV7-9 with TRBJ1-1; possibly TRBD1 for D (5 bases). V lost 5 bases and J lost 7, with 20 bases in between. CDR1 is SEHNR, CDR2 FQNEAQ, per germline (reference sequence). This CDR3 region has 15 residues. The CDR3 region is CASSLGSGGDGEAFF. In DNA, the CDR3 is TGTGCCAGCAGCCTCGGCTCGGGGGGGGATGGTGAAGCTTTCTTT.

The chain combines TRBV20-1 with TRBJ1-1; no reliable D call. The CDR3 runs to 14 residues. Germline V gene sequence: CDR1 DFQATT, CDR2 SNEGSKA (reference sequence). V was pared by 2 bases and J by 3 bases, with 13 bases between. The CDR3 here is CSARQEGGDTEAFF. The CDR3 region has the DNA TGCAGTGCTAGACAGGAGGGTGGGGACACTGAAGCTTTCTTT.

V is TRBV15 and J is TRBJ2-1; TRBD2 aligns across 8 bases. The CDR3 totals 18 residues. Germline values: CDR1 LNHNV, CDR2 YYDKDF (reference sequence). The J segment lost 0 bases and the V segment lost 5 bases, leaving 12 bases of the junction unmatched. The CDR3 bases are TGTGCCACCAGCTTATGGGCGGGGGGACTGAGCTCCTACAATGAGCAGTTCTTC. Residues: CATSLWAGGLSSYNEQFF. The full variable domain, in which reference TRBV15 and TRBJ2-1 provide the parts outside the CDR3, is DAMVIQNPRYQVTQFGKPVTLSCSQTLNHNVMYWYQQKSSQAPKLLFHYYDKDFNNEADTPDNFQSRRPNTSFCFLDIRSPGLGDTAMYLCATSLWAGGLSSYNEQFFGPGTRLTVL.

This clonotype was seen more than once but under ten times. The CDR3 nucleotides read TGTGCCAGCAAAGGGGACAGCTTCGAGCAGTACTTC. It codes for CASKGDSFEQYF. This chain joins TRBV2 and TRBJ2-7; 7 bases align to TRBD1. V lost 7 bases, J lost 6 bases, and 6 bases stayed unmatched. The CDR3 runs to 12 residues. Germline V gene lookup returns CDR1 SNHLY and CDR2 FYNNEI.

The rearrangement uses TRBV20-1 and TRBJ2-4, with D perhaps TRBD2 (7 bases). V lost 1 base to trimming and J lost 6 bases, with 22 bases between them. CDR3 length: 17 amino acids. Germline CDR1 reads DFQATT; CDR2 reads SNEGSKA (reference sequence). The CDR3, as DNA: TGCAGTGCTAGAGTTGGGGGTTTCGGGGGGCGAGGAAACATTCAGTACTTC. It translates to CSARVGGFGGRGNIQYF.

There are a few counts of this clonotype. The gene calls are TRBV3-1 and TRBJ2-1, with D perhaps matching TRBD1 or TRBD2 (6 bases each). CDR3 length equals 17 residues. Germline loops: CDR1 LGHDT, CDR2 YNNKEL (reference sequence). Deletions cut 1 base from V and 4 bases from J, with 17 bases between. The CDR3 DNA sequence: TGTGCCAGCAGCCAAGTTTGGGGTGGAGGGGGTTACAATGAGCAGTTCTTC. This encodes CASSQVWGGGGYNEQFF.

The rearrangement links TRBV30 to TRBJ1-2; D is possibly TRBD1 (6 bases). Trimming removed 5 bases at V and 8 bases at J, with 21 bases between. The germline gives CDR1 GTSNPN, CDR2 SVGIG (reference sequence). CDR3 length equals 14 residues. As DNA, the CDR3 is TGTGCCTGGGCCCGGACAGTTTCATCTGAGGGCTACACCTTC. The encoded protein is CAWARTVSSEGYTF.

A word on this clonotype: At one boundary the junction diverges from the germline segment, which might be a read error. The rearrangement links TRBV6-5 to TRBJ2-7; 7 bases line up with TRBD1. Germline CDR1 is MNHEY and CDR2 is SVGAGI. CDR3 size: 15 residues. CDR3: CASGYSTGQNYEQYF. DNA of the CDR3: TGTGCCAGCGGTTACTCGACAGGGCAAAACTACGAGCAGTACTTC.

V and J are TRBV3-1 and TRBJ2-7, with 8 bases aligning to TRBD2. CDR3 length equals 16 residues. With V trimmed by 1 base and J by 2 bases, 7 bases remained unmatched. Germline CDR1 is LGHDT and CDR2 is YNNKEL (reference sequence). The CDR3 reads CASSQGGAGAAYEQYF. The CDR3 nucleotides read TGTGCCAGCAGCCAAGGGGGAGCGGGAGCCGCCTACGAGCAGTACTTC.

V is TRBV12-3 or TRBV12-4 and J is TRBJ1-5; D perhaps matches TRBD1 (5 bases). The CDR3 sequence is 15 residues long. The germline V and J ends were trimmed by 5 bases and 4 bases, with 15 bases remaining between them. The CDR3 DNA follows: TGTGCCAGCAGTCTCCCTGGGGGGAAGAATCAGCCCCAGCATTTT. Translated: CASSLPGGKNQPQHF.

This clonotype was seen only a few times. The rearrangement uses TRBV10-3 and TRBJ2-7; possibly TRBD1 or TRBD2 for D (5 bases each). CDR1 and CDR2 from the germline V gene are ENHRY and SYGVKD. The CDR3 is 14 amino acids. V shed 6 bases and J shed 0 bases, with 12 bases lying between them. CDR3 region: CAIRRDADSYEQYF. CDR3 nucleotides: TGTGCCATCAGACGGGACGCTGACTCCTACGAGCAGTACTTC.

J is TRBJ2-6 and V is TRBV11-2; D perhaps matches TRBD1 (6 bases). V was trimmed by 5 bases and J by 0 bases, leaving 20 bases between them. The CDR3 extends over 19 amino acids. From germline, CDR1 is SGHAT and CDR2 FQNNGV. The CDR3 DNA reads as TGTGCCAGCAGCCGATACAACAGGGTCCAAAGCTCTGGGGCCAACGTCCTGACTTTC. Residues: CASSRYNRVQSSGANVLTF.

The chain has TRBV20-1 and TRBJ2-1, with 9 bases fitting TRBD1. The CDR3 sequence is 18 residues long. Germline CDR1 DFQATT, CDR2 SNEGSKA (reference sequence). The ends lost 4 bases at V and 3 bases at J; junction bases unmatched: 16. This CDR3 is CSATRDGQGSSFYNEQFF. For the CDR3, the DNA is TGCAGTGCTACAAGAGATGGACAGGGGTCTTCCTTCTACAATGAGCAGTTCTTC.

The V gene is TRBV18, the J gene TRBJ2-7; no firm D call. Germline V CDR1 and CDR2: KGHSH, LQKENI. CDR3 length: 13 residues. V lost 4 bases and J 3 bases, leaving 10 bases between the germline ends. The CDR3: CASSRTDYYEQYF. CDR3 nucleotide sequence: TGTGCCAGCTCACGAACAGATTACTACGAGCAGTACTTC.

V is TRBV7-2 and J is TRBJ2-3, with D uncertain. The CDR3 is 19 amino acids. Trimming removed 0 bases at V and 1 base at J, with 20 bases between. Germline CDR1 reads SGHTA; CDR2 reads FQGNSA. CDR3 residues: CASSLAPPPARYGTDTQYF. CDR3 coding DNA: TGTGCCAGCAGCTTAGCACCCCCGCCCGCTAGGTATGGCACAGATACGCAGTATTTT.

At least ten counts were recorded for this clonotype. The chain combines TRBV18 with TRBJ1-1; 7 nucleotides agree with TRBD1. Germline V CDR1 and CDR2: KGHSH, LQKENI. The CDR3 extends over 14 amino acids. V shed 6 bases and J 1 base; nucleotides not matched to a gene: 5. CDR3 DNA sequence: TGTGCCAGCTCCCCGGACAGGACGAACACTGAAGCTTTCTTT. Translation gives CASSPDRTNTEAFF.

This clonotype was found many times. The rearrangement joins TRBV4-3 to TRBJ2-3; D call uncertain. Germline values: CDR1 LGHNA, CDR2 YSLEER. This CDR3 has 13 residues. Between the trimmed V and J ends, which lost 1 base and 4 bases, there was a span of 6 bases. The CDR3 region is CASSQVIPDTQYF. The CDR3 nucleotides read TGCGCCAGCAGCCAAGTTATTCCAGATACGCAGTATTTT.

This clonotype occurred many times. V is TRBV20-1 and J is TRBJ2-7; 8 bases are shared with TRBD1. The junction had 5 bases not matched to a gene; V was cut back by 6 bases and J by 1 base. There are 13 residues in the CDR3. Germline V gene data show CDR1 as DFQATT and CDR2 as SNEGSKA (reference sequence). CDR3 residues: CSAPQGVSYEQYF. CDR3 DNA: TGCAGTGCCCCACAGGGGGTGTCCTACGAGCAGTACTTC.

This clonotype has just a few counts. V and J are TRBV15 and TRBJ1-5; D unclear. The V end lost 8 bases, the J end lost 2 bases, and 22 bases lay between the germline ends. The CDR3 consists of 17 residues. Germline values: CDR1 LNHNV, CDR2 YYDKDF (reference sequence). In DNA, the CDR3 is TGTGCCACCCGTCCGGTCGCGACCCTATCTGGCAATCAGCCCCAGCATTTT. It codes for CATRPVATLSGNQPQHF.